A single sample gave rise to the 27 T cell receptor beta chains below, sequenced in a study of blood T cells in healthy people across ages. The second PCR ran roughly 6 to 12 cycles with a sample-barcoded 5' primer and J-beta primers. TCRdb passed the 5' RACE reads through MiXCR, listing each CDR3 protein once. The data show nearly 1 million distinct CDR3 sequences, with about 53% seen just once and 20% to 25% held by the top ten. Sequencing input: blood. The source is a woman in her sixties or seventies in good health.

The V call is TRBV7-9, the J call TRBJ2-4; D might be TRBD1 (6 bases). TRBJ2-5 explains the end of the DNA better; the J call may be wrong. The CDR3 is made up of 14 amino acids. Looked up from germline, CDR1 is SEHNR and CDR2 is FQNEAQ (reference sequence). As DNA, the CDR3 is TGTGCCAGCAGCTTAGGTGGACAGACGGAGACCCAGTACTTC. Translated: CASSLGGQTETQYF.

The chain combines TRBV11-2 with TRBJ2-4; no firm D call. The assigned J gene may be wrong: the sequence end matches TRBJ2-7 better. Germline CDR1 and CDR2: SGHAT and FQNNGV. The CDR3 spans 15 residues. The CDR3 region has the DNA TGTGCCAGCAGCTTAGATTCCCTAGAAGACTACGAGCAGTACTTC. Protein sequence: CASSLDSLEDYEQYF.

The gene calls are TRBV11-3 and TRBJ2-2; D is unresolved. V dropped 3 bases and J dropped 4 bases, with 12 bases sitting between them. The germline V gene has CDR1 SGHNT and CDR2 YENEEA. CDR3 length: 15 amino acids. CDR3 residues: CASSLGSSLTGELFF. In DNA, the CDR3 is TGTGCCAGCAGCTTGGGAAGTTCACTCACCGGGGAGCTGTTTTTT.

The genes are TRBV13 and TRBJ2-1; 9 nucleotides line up with TRBD2. V gave up 1 base and J gave up 7 bases; unmatched junction bases: 5. Germline CDR1 PRHDT, CDR2 FYEKMQ (reference sequence). This CDR3 has 15 amino acids. CDR3 bases: TGTGCCAGCAGCTTAGCGCTAGCGGGAAAAAATGAGCAGTTCTTC. This sequence encodes CASSLALAGKNEQFF.

This clonotype has more than one count but fewer than ten. V and J are TRBV20-1 and TRBJ2-1; the D gene is possibly TRBD2 (5 bases). Deletions cut 3 bases from V and 4 bases from J, with 13 bases between. CDR1 is DFQATT, CDR2 SNEGSKA, per germline (reference sequence). This CDR3 contains 14 residues. CDR3 nucleotide sequence: TGCAGTGCTAGTTTGGACTGGGGATACAATGAGCAGTTCTTC. This codes for CSASLDWGYNEQFF.

This chain connects TRBV27 to TRBJ2-1; D ambiguous. This CDR3 contains 15 residues. The germline gives CDR1 MNHEY, CDR2 SMNVEV (reference sequence). The V end lost 5 bases, the J end lost 7 bases, and 18 bases lay between the germline ends. In nucleotides, the CDR3 is TGTGCCAGCAGTCGTCCGGCTAGTAATAGAAATGAGCAGTTCTTC. This encodes CASSRPASNRNEQFF.

A few counts support this clonotype. The rearrangement uses TRBV7-7 and TRBJ2-3; D is ambiguous. Germline V lookup: CDR1 SSHAT, CDR2 FNYEAQ (reference sequence). The CDR3 is 13 amino acids. V dropped 5 bases and J dropped 7 bases, with 13 bases sitting between them. The DNA of the CDR3 is TGTGCCAGCAGCCCAACGACGAGAAATACGCAGTATTTT. Its translation is CASSPTTRNTQYF.

The chain links TRBV4-1 to TRBJ2-1; TRBD2 is a possible D gene (8 bases). V was clipped by 3 bases and J by 8 bases, with 20 bases between them. This CDR3 region has 16 residues. Germline V gene lookup returns CDR1 MGHRA and CDR2 YSYEKL. The CDR3 is CASSQKTSGRGDEQFF. Here the CDR3 DNA reads TGCGCCAGCAGCCAGAAAACTAGCGGCAGGGGGGATGAGCAGTTCTTC.

J is TRBJ2-4 and V is TRBV7-3; 10 bases map to TRBD1. The J call may be wrong; the DNA end is better matched by TRBJ2-5. The CDR3 covers 15 residues. Germline CDR1 SGHTA, CDR2 FQGTGA. CDR3 DNA sequence: TGTGCCAGCAGCTACGGGACAGGGGAGATGGAGACCCAGTACTTC. Translation: CASSYGTGEMETQYF.

The rearrangement links TRBV11-1 to TRBJ2-7; weak D call: TRBD2 (7 bases). The CDR3 is made up of 16 amino acids. V shed 3 bases and J shed 4 bases, with 19 bases lying between them. Germline V gene data show CDR1 as SGHAT and CDR2 as FQDESV (reference sequence). In DNA form, the CDR3 reads TGTGCCAGCAGCTTTAGACGGCAGGCGGGGGCGTACGAGCAGTACTTC. The encoded protein is CASSFRRQAGAYEQYF.

The chain couples TRBV7-2 to TRBJ1-1; D possibly corresponds to TRBD1 (5 bases). From germline, CDR1 is SGHTA and CDR2 FQGNSA. CDR3 length: 14 amino acids. V lost 5 bases and J 7 bases, leaving 17 bases between the germline ends. CDR3 DNA: TGTGCCAGCAGCGAAATTGGGGCTCGGGGTGAAGCTTTCTTT. Protein sequence: CASSEIGARGEAFF.

The chain uses TRBV20-1 and TRBJ2-1; 8 bases are a match to TRBD2. The length of the CDR3 is 17 residues. V lost 0 bases, J lost 7 bases, and 14 bases stayed unmatched. Germline lookup yields CDR1 DFQATT and CDR2 SNEGSKA (reference sequence). The CDR3 sequence is CSARDPGGRGALNEQFF. CDR3 coding DNA: TGCAGTGCTAGAGATCCGGGGGGGAGGGGGGCCCTAAATGAGCAGTTCTTC.

Only a few counts were recorded for this clonotype. The gene calls are TRBV28 and TRBJ2-4; D gene ambiguous. CDR1 is MDHEN, CDR2 SYDVKM, per germline. The V end was cut by 4 bases, the J end by 10 bases, with 14 bases between. This CDR3 is built from 13 residues. The CDR3 loop reads CASSSPAPEIQYF. The CDR3 DNA reads TGTGCCAGCAGTTCCCCTGCCCCTGAGATTCAGTACTTC.

This clonotype came up many times. The chain has TRBV7-2 and TRBJ2-7, with 12 bases identical to TRBD2. Germline lookup yields CDR1 SGHTA and CDR2 FQGNSA. CDR3 length: 16 amino acids. With 1 base clipped from V and 3 bases from J, the junction kept 4 bases outside the gene matches. This CDR3 is CASSLVVTSGSYEQYF. In DNA form, the CDR3 reads TGTGCCAGCAGCTTAGTGGTGACTAGCGGGAGCTACGAGCAGTACTTC.

The rearrangement joins TRBV4-1 to TRBJ2-7; TRBD2 matches at 7 bases. This CDR3 comprises 18 residues. The germline V gene has CDR1 MGHRA and CDR2 YSYEKL. V shed 7 bases, J shed 4 bases, and the junction held 22 bases outside the gene matches. The CDR3 coding sequence is TGCGCCAGCACCCCTGGGAGTACTAGCGCCTTAATTCCGTACGAGCAGTACTTC. Translated: CASTPGSTSALIPYEQYF.

The CDR3 here is CASSQEINEQFF. CDR3 DNA: TGCGCCAGCAGCCAAGAGATTAATGAGCAGTTCTTC. The chain recombines TRBV4-1 with TRBJ2-1, with unresolved D. The CDR3 loop spans 12 amino acids. The V end was cut by 0 bases, the J end by 7 bases, with 4 bases between. Germline V gene data show CDR1 as MGHRA and CDR2 as YSYEKL.

The chain recombines TRBV24-1 with TRBJ2-3, with TRBD2 matching over 7 bases. The trim removed 8 bases at V and 3 bases at J, leaving 7 bases unmatched. The CDR3 extends over 14 amino acids. Germline V gene data show CDR1 as KGHDR and CDR2 as SFDVKD. The CDR3 sequence: CATNQAGLTDTQYF. CDR3 coding DNA: TGTGCCACCAATCAAGCGGGATTAACAGATACGCAGTATTTT.

V gene TRBV27 combines with J gene TRBJ1-2, with D possibly matching TRBD1 (6 bases). The V gene's germline CDR1 is MNHEY and CDR2 SMNVEV (reference sequence). The V end was cut by 2 bases, the J end by 4 bases, with 8 bases between. The CDR3 length is 13 residues. The CDR3 reads CASSLNRVYGYTF. CDR3 bases: TGTGCCAGCAGTTTAAACAGGGTCTATGGCTACACCTTC.

CDR3 bases: TGCGCCAGCAGCGAATTAAGGGGGAATGAGCAGTTCTTC. This codes for CASSELRGNEQFF. The chain is built from TRBV5-1 and TRBJ2-1; a possible D gene is TRBD1 (6 bases). The germline gives CDR1 SGHRS, CDR2 YFSETQ. V was pared by 4 bases and J by 7 bases, with 12 bases between. The CDR3 is 13 amino acids. Full variable domain (remainder filled in from reference TRBV5-1 and TRBJ2-1): KAGVTQTPRYLIKTRGQQVTLSCSPISGHRSVSWYQQTPGQGLQFLFEYFSETQRNKGNFPGRFSGRQFSNSRSEMNVSTLELGDSALYLCASSELRGNEQFFGPGTRLTVL.

This rearrangement joins TRBV20-1 to TRBJ2-7; D is perhaps TRBD2 (5 bases). The CDR3 covers 15 residues. V was cut by 0 bases and J by 2 bases, with 14 bases left in between. Looked up from germline, CDR1 is DFQATT and CDR2 is SNEGSKA (reference sequence). Written as DNA, the CDR3 is TGCAGTGCTAGAGAGGGAAGCGGCAGAACCTACGAGCAGTACTTC. Translating it yields CSAREGSGRTYEQYF.

This clonotype was counted a few times. The gene calls are TRBV7-9 and TRBJ2-7; TRBD1 agrees at 9 bases. This CDR3 contains 17 residues. CDR1 is SEHNR and CDR2 is FQNEAQ in the germline V gene (reference sequence). V was clipped by 5 bases and J by 2 bases; unmatched bases: 13. CDR3 sequence: CASSNINPGQGPYEQYF. For the CDR3, the DNA is TGTGCCAGCAGCAATATTAACCCGGGACAGGGCCCCTACGAGCAGTACTTC. Full variable domain (missing parts from reference TRBV7-9 and TRBJ2-7): DTGVSQNPRHKITKRGQNVTFRCDPISEHNRLYWYRQTLGQGPEFLTYFQNEAQLEKSRLLSDRFSAERPKGSFSTLEIQRTEQGDSAMYLCASSNINPGQGPYEQYFGPGTRLTVT.

This clonotype was detected only a few times. The chain couples TRBV20-1 to TRBJ2-7; D is unclear. There are 11 residues in the CDR3. CDR1 is DFQATT, CDR2 SNEGSKA, per germline (reference sequence). The CDR3 sequence is CSAKRSYEQYF. The CDR3 coding sequence is TGCAGCGCAAAAAGATCCTACGAGCAGTACTTC.

The genes are TRBV20-1 and TRBJ1-1; D gene unclear. The ends were cut back, 1 base at V and 11 bases at J, with 14 bases in the middle. Per the germline V gene, CDR1 is DFQATT and CDR2 is SNEGSKA (reference sequence). The CDR3 loop spans 12 amino acids. The chain's CDR3 is CSARGGNSQAFF. The CDR3 bases are TGCAGTGCTAGAGGAGGAAACAGTCAGGCTTTCTTT.

V and J are TRBV27 and TRBJ2-7; D uncertain. CDR1 and CDR2 from the germline V gene are MNHEY and SMNVEV (reference sequence). The CDR3 covers 15 residues. V dropped 2 bases and J dropped 0 bases, with 11 bases sitting between them. The CDR3 region is CASSLRGQSSYEQYF. The CDR3 DNA follows: TGTGCCAGCAGTTTACGTGGCCAAAGCTCCTACGAGCAGTACTTC.

The V call is TRBV11-2, the J call TRBJ2-7; D possibly corresponds to TRBD2 (6 bases). CDR1 and CDR2 (germline): SGHAT, FQNNGV. V was cut by 8 bases and J by 2 bases, with 16 bases left in between. CDR3 size: 14 residues. The CDR3 DNA follows: TGTGCCAGCGAAGCGCGGCGGGATCCCTACGAGCAGTACTTC. Translated, it gives CASEARRDPYEQYF.

V and J are TRBV27 and TRBJ1-1, with a weak D call TRBD1 (5 bases). In germline, CDR1 is MNHEY, CDR2 SMNVEV (reference sequence). Trimming took off 5 bases at V and 1 base at J, with 17 bases between the two ends. CDR3 length equals 16 residues. The CDR3 DNA reads TGTGCCAGCAGTCTCCTTAGGGGCGAGGCGAACACTGAAGCTTTCTTT. Protein: CASSLLRGEANTEAFF.

The rearrangement links TRBV20-1 to TRBJ1-5; D ambiguous. V lost 1 base and J lost 5, with 12 bases in between. The CDR3 contains 14 residues. Germline CDR1 DFQATT, CDR2 SNEGSKA (reference sequence). The chain's CDR3 is CSARVETIDQPQHF. The CDR3 DNA follows: TGCAGTGCTAGAGTGGAAACAATAGATCAGCCCCAGCATTTT.